The next 20 T cell receptor beta chains were all read from a single sample in a study of identical twins (dated by TCRdb to 2015 to 2016). Libraries were prepared through 5' RACE. TCRdb names Illumina HiSeq 2000 as the instrument used. The raw public reads went through TCRdb reprocessing: fastp at Q25, MiXCR clone calling, in-frame beta chains kept. Rows matching on CDR3 protein sequence are summarized as one entry with the most common DNA and genes. Within this sample are 500,000 to 550,000 distinct CDR3 sequences, with less than 25% of them counted one time only. The ten largest clones capture 0.8% to 1% of the sample. The sample was also linked to a second study, of T cells expressing NK-cell markers.

Sequencing was done on a sample of CD4+ T cells sorted from blood. These receptors were obtained from a woman aged 18-35 years in good health.

This clonotype was seen a handful of times. In DNA, the CDR3 is TGCAGTGCTAGAGACCTAACGATTGAGCAGTTCTTC. Translation gives CSARDLTIEQFF. This chain connects TRBV20-1 to TRBJ2-1; D call uncertain. Germline V CDR1 and CDR2: DFQATT, SNEGSKA (reference sequence). V lost 0 bases, J lost 9 bases, and 9 bases lay in between. There are 12 residues in the CDR3.

V is TRBV12-5 and J is TRBJ2-7, with D possibly matching TRBD2 (6 bases). V lost 0 bases to trimming and J lost 2 bases, with 17 bases between them. Germline V gene lookup returns CDR1 LGHNT and CDR2 FRNRAP. The CDR3 runs to 17 residues. In DNA, the CDR3 is TGTGCTAGTGGTTTGGTACGGGGGAACCTTGGGACCTACGAGCAGTACTTC. Translating it yields CASGLVRGNLGTYEQYF.

The J gene is TRBJ2-3, the V gene TRBV20-1, with TRBD2 matching over 9 bases. The V segment lost 5 bases and the J segment 2 bases; nucleotides outside the gene matches: 8. The CDR3 is 15 amino acids. CDR1 and CDR2 from the germline V gene are DFQATT and SNEGSKA (reference sequence). CDR3 region: CSAQAGGGNTDTQYF. For the CDR3, the DNA is TGCAGTGCTCAAGCGGGGGGAGGGAACACAGATACGCAGTATTTT.

The chain employs TRBV20-1 and TRBJ2-7, with no clear D. This CDR3 has 15 amino acids. Trimming removed 0 bases from V and 2 bases from J, with 14 bases in between. Germline V CDR1 and CDR2: DFQATT, SNEGSKA (reference sequence). The CDR3 sequence: CSARDSRYTTYEQYF. In DNA, the CDR3 is TGCAGTGCTAGAGATTCAAGGTACACTACCTACGAGCAGTACTTC.

The chain is built from TRBV3-1 and TRBJ2-3; D is uncertain. The CDR3 has 13 residues. The V and J ends lost 3 bases and 5 bases respectively, with 9 bases between them. Germline assignment: CDR1 LGHDT and CDR2 YNNKEL (reference sequence). The CDR3 sequence is CASSQGMLDTQYF. CDR3 bases: TGTGCCAGCAGCCAGGGGATGTTAGATACGCAGTATTTT.

V and J are TRBV7-2 and TRBJ1-6; D is uncertain. Germline V gene sequence: CDR1 SGHTA, CDR2 FQGNSA. Trimming removed 0 bases from V and 11 bases from J, with 5 bases in between. CDR3 size: 12 residues. CDR3 nucleotide sequence: TGTGCCAGCAGCTTAGCGTTGGCACCCCTCCACTTT. This encodes CASSLALAPLHF.

In this sample, this clonotype turned up a few times. The CDR3, as DNA: TGTGCCGAAGGGGCTGATTCCTACAATGAGCAGTTCTTC. Its translation: CAEGADSYNEQFF. The chain couples TRBV30 to TRBJ2-1, with D tentatively TRBD1 (5 bases). Germline V gene data show CDR1 as GTSNPN and CDR2 as SVGIG (reference sequence). V lost 8 bases to trimming and J lost 1 base, with 12 bases between them. CDR3 length: 13 residues.

This clonotype was observed a few times. The chain employs TRBV7-8 and TRBJ2-1, with 10 bases fitting TRBD2. Germline-derived CDR1 and CDR2 are SGHVS and FQNEAQ. With 3 bases clipped from V and 10 bases from J, the junction kept 6 bases outside the gene matches. CDR3 size: 14 residues. DNA of the CDR3: TGTGCCAGCAGCTTGGCTAGCGGGAGTGGCGAGCAGTTCTTC. Protein sequence: CASSLASGSGEQFF.

This clonotype turned up a few times. The V gene is TRBV20-1, the J gene TRBJ2-3, with TRBD1 as a possible D gene (5 bases). The CDR3 runs to 12 residues. V dropped 3 bases and J dropped 4 bases, with 8 bases sitting between them. Germline V gene data show CDR1 as DFQATT and CDR2 as SNEGSKA (reference sequence). CDR3 residues: CSASQGPDTQYF. CDR3 in DNA: TGCAGTGCTAGCCAGGGTCCAGATACGCAGTATTTT.

The V gene is TRBV7-6, the J gene TRBJ2-3, with 7 nucleotides matching TRBD1. The V segment lost 5 bases and the J segment 3 bases; nucleotides outside the gene matches: 8. Germline V gene sequence: CDR1 SGHVS, CDR2 FNYEAQ. This CDR3 region has 15 residues. The CDR3 bases are TGTGCCAGCAGCCGCGACAGGGCTGGGACAGATACGCAGTATTTT. As protein: CASSRDRAGTDTQYF.

By share, this clonotype ranks as medium-sized. The J gene is TRBJ1-1, the V gene TRBV5-1; D is perhaps TRBD1 (6 bases). The CDR3 consists of 15 residues. Per the germline V gene, CDR1 is SGHRS and CDR2 is YFSETQ. Trimming left V 1 base short and J 5 bases short, with 15 bases between. The chain's CDR3 is CASSLLGQRGTEAFF. The CDR3 DNA is TGCGCCAGCAGCTTGTTAGGACAGAGGGGAACTGAAGCTTTCTTT.

This clonotype showed up just a few times. The genes are TRBV10-2 and TRBJ2-7; D is perhaps TRBD1 (6 bases). Per germline, CDR1 WSHSY and CDR2 SAAADI. V was trimmed by 6 bases and J by 2 bases, leaving 17 bases between them. The CDR3 is 15 amino acids. CDR3 sequence: CASRTQGFGPYEQYF. Here the CDR3 DNA reads TGCGCCAGCAGGACACAGGGATTTGGCCCCTACGAGCAGTACTTC.

This clonotype was seen repeatedly, ten times or more. The chain employs TRBV29-1 and TRBJ2-6; 7 bases line up with TRBD1. V was pared by 6 bases and J by 2 bases, with 7 bases of the junction left unmatched. The germline CDR1 and CDR2 sequences are SQVTM and ANQGSEA. The length of the CDR3 is 15 residues. The CDR3 sequence is CSVENRGAGANVLTF. CDR3 coding DNA: TGCAGCGTAGAAAACAGGGGAGCTGGGGCCAACGTCCTGACTTTC. Full variable domain (remainder filled in from reference TRBV29-1 and TRBJ2-6): SAVISQKPSRDICQRGTSLTIQCQVDSQVTMMFWYRQQPGQSLTLIATANQGSEATYESGFVIDKFPISRPNLTFSTLTVSNMSPEDSSIYLCSVENRGAGANVLTFGAGSRLTVL.

The chain links TRBV30 to TRBJ2-4, with D uncertain. The CDR3 totals 12 residues. In germline, CDR1 is GTSNPN, CDR2 SVGIG (reference sequence). V was cut by 1 base and J by 11 bases, with 12 bases left in between. CDR3 sequence (DNA): TGTGCCTGGAGTGAGTCACCCCTTGTTCAGTACTTC. The encoded protein is CAWSESPLVQYF.

This clonotype was seen a handful of times. The V and J genes are TRBV5-1 and TRBJ2-1; 7 bases align to TRBD2. The CDR3 extends over 16 amino acids. Germline CDR1 and CDR2: SGHRS and YFSETQ. J was trimmed by 9 bases and V by 7 bases; bases with no gene match: 19. The CDR3 here is CASCEDPLGGGGEQFF. CDR3 coding DNA: TGCGCCAGCTGCGAGGACCCGTTGGGGGGGGGTGGTGAGCAGTTCTTC.

In its sample, this clonotype was seen a few times. The V call is TRBV6-1, the J call TRBJ2-7; tentatively, D is TRBD1 (6 bases). The V gene's germline CDR1 is MNHNS and CDR2 SASEGT. The CDR3 runs to 14 residues. Between the trimmed V and J ends, which lost 4 bases and 6 bases, there was a span of 16 bases. The CDR3 sequence: CASSAYRVLGEQYF. As DNA, the CDR3 is TGTGCCAGCAGTGCCTACAGGGTACTAGGCGAGCAGTACTTC.

The chain has TRBV7-2 and TRBJ2-4; 9 nucleotides align to TRBD1. The V gene's germline CDR1 is SGHTA and CDR2 FQGNSA. V dropped 3 bases and J dropped 6; count of bases not matched to a gene: 6. This CDR3 has 15 amino acids. The CDR3 DNA sequence: TGTGCCAGCAGCTTTTTTATGGGACAGGGAAACATTCAGTACTTC. Translation: CASSFFMGQGNIQYF. Full variable domain (remainder filled in from reference TRBV7-2 and TRBJ2-4): GAGVSQSPSNKVTEKGKDVELRCDPISGHTALYWYRQSLGQGLEFLIYFQGNSAPDKSGLPSDRFSAERTGGSVSTLTIQRTQQEDSAVYLCASSFFMGQGNIQYFGAGTRLSVL.

This clonotype was seen a few times. The gene calls are TRBV10-3 and TRBJ2-5; tentatively, D is TRBD1 (5 bases). V was shortened by 8 bases and J by 5 bases, with 12 bases between the two germline ends. The germline V gene encodes CDR1 ENHRY and CDR2 SYGVKD. The CDR3 extends over 12 amino acids. For the CDR3, the DNA is TGTGCCATCGGGCAGGGCCTGGAGACCCAGTACTTC. It is translated as CAIGQGLETQYF.

This clonotype has just a few counts. The chain combines TRBV3-1 with TRBJ1-2; D unresolved. This CDR3 is built from 15 residues. Germline V gene data show CDR1 as LGHDT and CDR2 as YNNKEL (reference sequence). V was shortened by 0 bases and J by 5 bases, with 13 bases between the two germline ends. As DNA, the CDR3 is TGTGCCAGCAGCCAAGAGGCGGGCAGGTCTTATGGCTACACCTTC. Translated, it gives CASSQEAGRSYGYTF.

The chain carries TRBV12-3 or TRBV12-4 and TRBJ1-1; D ambiguous. The ends were cut back, 3 bases at V and 6 bases at J, with 11 bases in the middle. CDR3 size: 13 residues. The DNA of the CDR3 is TGTGCCAGCAGTTTCGGTGAGAGTTCTGAAGCTTTCTTT. As protein: CASSFGESSEAFF.